These T cell receptor beta chains were read from a single sample in a study of OX40 agonist ivuxolimab in advanced cancers. Sequenced by immunoSEQ multiplex PCR; TCRdb stores in-frame clones only, minus some. The sample yields 30,000 to 45,000 clones, about 81% seen once. The sequences come from CD4+ or CD8+ T cells sorted from blood, collected in a trial of the OX40 agonist ivuxolimab. The receptors here all came from an adult with an advanced solid tumor such as melanoma, head and neck, liver or kidney cancer. Each CDR3 is given with its conserved first and last residue. D genes are given only for firm matches.

TGTGCCAGCAGCTCAAAGCTCGGGGGAGGCACTGAAGCTTTCTTT	CASSSKLGGGTEAFF	NA	TRBV9	TRBJ1-1
TGTGCCAGCATCCGGGACAGGTTCGATAATGAGCAGTTCTTC	CASIRDRFDNEQFF	TRBD1	TRBV7-8	TRBJ2-1
TGTGCCAGCAGCTCAGGGAGTACGGGCCAGCCCCAGCATTTT	CASSSGSTGQPQHF	NA	TRBV7-9	TRBJ1-5
TGTGCCAGCAGCGAGGGGACAGGGGGCTTCACAGATACGCAGTATTTT	CASSEGTGGFTDTQYF	TRBD1	TRBV11-2	TRBJ2-3
TGTGCCAGTAGTCCTCTATATAGGGGAACGCAGTATTTT	CASSPLYRGTQYF	NA	TRBV19	TRBJ2-3
TGTGCCAGCAGCTCGGATGGGGGTGCCGTGGAGACCCAGTACTTC	CASSSDGGAVETQYF	NA	TRBV7-9	TRBJ2-5
TGCGCCAGCAGCTTGGACACCGAGCGCTTGCCCATCTTC	CASSLDTERLPIF	NA	TRBV5-1	TRBJ2-4
TGTGCCTCTGGACTGGTAGGCGATGAGCAGTTCTTC	CASGLVGDEQFF	NA	TRBV30	TRBJ2-1
TGTGCCAGCAGTGACCCCGCGCCCCAGGGGCAAAACTACGAGCAGTACTTC	CASSDPAPQGQNYEQYF	NA	TRBV6-4	TRBJ2-7
TGTGCCAGCAGTCAAGCGGGAGTAGTGCAGTTCTTC	CASSQAGVVQFF	TRBD2	TRBV28	TRBJ2-1
TGTGCCAGCAGCTTAAGGAGCTCCTATAATTCACCCCTCCACTTT	CASSLRSSYNSPLHF	NA	TRBV7-8	TRBJ1-6
TGTGCCAGCAGTTCGGGAATGAACACTGAAGCTTTCTTT	CASSSGMNTEAFF	NA	TRBV28	TRBJ1-1
TGTGCCACCAGCAGAGTAAGAAGGCAGGGCCCTTTTAGCCACACCATATATTTT	CATSRVRRQGPFSHTIYF	NA	TRBV15	TRBJ1-3
TGTGCCAGCAGCGTCACAACCACAGCCACGACGAACACCGGGGAGCTGTTTTTT	CASSVTTTATTNTGELFF	NA	TRBV9	TRBJ2-2